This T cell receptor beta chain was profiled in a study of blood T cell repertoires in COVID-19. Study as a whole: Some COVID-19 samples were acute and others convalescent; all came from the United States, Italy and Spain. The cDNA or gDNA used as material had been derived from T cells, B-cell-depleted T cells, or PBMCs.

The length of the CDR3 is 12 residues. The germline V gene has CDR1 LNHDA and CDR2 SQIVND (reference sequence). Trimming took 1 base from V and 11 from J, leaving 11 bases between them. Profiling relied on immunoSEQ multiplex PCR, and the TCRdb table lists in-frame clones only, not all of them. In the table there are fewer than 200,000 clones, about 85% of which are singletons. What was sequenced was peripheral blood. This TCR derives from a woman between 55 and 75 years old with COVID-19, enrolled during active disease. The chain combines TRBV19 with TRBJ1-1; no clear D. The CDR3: CASSIGISEAFF. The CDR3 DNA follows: TGTGCCAGTAGTATAGGCATTTCGGAGGCTTTCTTT.